These T cell receptor beta chains were read from a single sample in a study of T cell repertoires in ileal Crohn's disease. Some clones are missing from TCRdb's copy, which holds only in-frame ones; the method was immunoSEQ multiplex PCR. This table holds 9,500 to 15,000 clones, approximately 78% found once. The sequenced material came from ileal tissue. These receptors originate from an adult with Crohn's disease. CDR3s include the opening cysteine and the closing phenylalanine or tryptophan. D genes are given only for firm matches. Clone sizes are given selectively: once, few, many, or a class where the clone is expanded.

CDR3nt	CDR3aa	abundance	j_gene	v_gene	d_gene
TGTGCCAGTAGTATAGGGCAGACTCTAAAACAGCCCCAGCATTTT	CASSIGQTLKQPQHF	once	TRBJ1-5	TRBV19	.
TGTGCCAGCAGTCTACCGGGACAGGGAGGGGAGCAGTACTTC	CASSLPGQGGEQYF	.	TRBJ2-7	TRBV28	TRBD1
TGTGCCAGTAGATTCCTCGGACAGGCGAAATCCAACTATGGCTACACCTTC	CASRFLGQAKSNYGYTF	.	TRBJ1-2	TRBV19	TRBD1
TGTGCCTGGAGTGTAGGAGGTAACACTGAAGCTTTCTTT	CAWSVGGNTEAFF	.	TRBJ1-1	TRBV30	.
TGTGCCAGCTCACCACCACAGGGGTCGAACACCGGGGAGCTGTTTTTT	CASSPPQGSNTGELFF	.	TRBJ2-2	TRBV18	TRBD1
TGTGCCAGCAGCTCACCGACACCAGCCTACGAGCAGTACTTC	CASSSPTPAYEQYF	.	TRBJ2-7	TRBV5-4	.
TGTGCCTGGACTAAAGTCTTAGGGGACAGAGGGACCTACGAGCAGTACTTC	CAWTKVLGDRGTYEQYF	.	TRBJ2-7	TRBV30	TRBD1
TGCGCCAGCAGCTCGGGACTAGCGGGGGGGAACACCGGGGAGCTGTTTTTT	CASSSGLAGGNTGELFF	.	TRBJ2-2	TRBV5-1	TRBD2
TGTGCCAGCAGTTTGAAGACTAGCGGGAAGACCGGGGAGCTGTTTTTT	CASSLKTSGKTGELFF	.	TRBJ2-2	TRBV6-5	TRBD2
TGTGCCAGCAGTTTAGGACAGGGGGCACGCTACGAGCAGTACTTC	CASSLGQGARYEQYF	.	TRBJ2-7	TRBV27	TRBD1
TGTGCCAGCAGTCCTTTGTTCAGGGTTACCTACGAGCAGTACTTC	CASSPLFRVTYEQYF	.	TRBJ2-7	TRBV27	.
TGTGCCATCAGTGAGGGGACTAGCGGGAGAAGTCGGGAGCAGTTCTTC	CAISEGTSGRSREQFF	.	TRBJ2-1	TRBV10-3	TRBD2
TGTGCCAGCAGTCTTGAGCGGGGGAGCACAGATACGCAGTATTTT	CASSLERGSTDTQYF	.	TRBJ2-3	TRBV2	TRBD2
TGCGCCAGCAGTCCATTGAACCCGGGACAGGGAGTTCCGAGCCCCCTTTACGAGCAGTACTTC	CASSPLNPGQGVPSPLYEQYF	.	TRBJ2-7	TRBV23-1	TRBD1
TGCGCCTGGAGCGGGTTGGGGAACACTGAAGCTTTCTTT	CAWSGLGNTEAFF	.	TRBJ1-1	TRBV30	.
TGTGCCAGCAGTGAAGGACTGCTATACGAGCAGTACTTC	CASSEGLLYEQYF	.	TRBJ2-7	TRBV2	.
TGTGCCTGGAGCAGGACTGAGAATGGCTACACCTTC	CAWSRTENGYTF	.	TRBJ1-2	TRBV30	.
TGTGCCAGCAGTTCTGCGGGGGTATTCTACGAGCAGTACTTC	CASSSAGVFYEQYF	.	TRBJ2-7	TRBV7-2	TRBD2
TGCGCCAGCAGCTTGGCGAACCCTCCCGAGGCCCAGTACTTC	CASSLANPPEAQYF	.	TRBJ2-5	TRBV5-1	.
TGCAGCGTTACGACCCCGGGACTAGCGGGAGTCCCCTACAATGAGCAGTTCTTC	CSVTTPGLAGVPYNEQFF	once	TRBJ2-1	TRBV29-1	TRBD2
TGTGCCAGCAGCGAACGGGGGGGAACAACTAATGAAAAACTGTTTTTT	CASSERGGTTNEKLFF	once	TRBJ1-4	TRBV11-3	.
TGTGCCACCAGCAGAGATCAGGAGGGTACCGGCTACACCTTC	CATSRDQEGTGYTF	.	TRBJ1-2	TRBV15	.
TGTGCCAGCAGCGATCCGACACAGGGGGCGGTCGAGCAGTACTTC	CASSDPTQGAVEQYF	.	TRBJ2-7	TRBV5-6	TRBD1
TGTGCCAGCAGTGAACATAGCCAGATGAACACTGAAGCTTTCTTT	CASSEHSQMNTEAFF	once	TRBJ1-1	TRBV6-1	.
TGTGCCAGCAGCTTAGTCCCACAGGGAGTGAACACTGAAGCTTTCTTT	CASSLVPQGVNTEAFF	few	TRBJ1-1	TRBV7-9	.
TGTGCCAGCAGCGTAGGGACACCAGAAGGTGAAGCTTTCTTT	CASSVGTPEGEAFF	.	TRBJ1-1	TRBV9	.
TGCGCCAGCAGTGAGTCGGGAAGCGGGAGGGAAAATGAGCAGTTCTTC	CASSESGSGRENEQFF	.	TRBJ2-1	TRBV10-1	TRBD2
TGTGCTAGTGGTTTGGTATTTGGGACTCTAATAAATGGCTACACCTTC	CASGLVFGTLINGYTF	.	TRBJ1-2	TRBV12-5	.
TGTGCCAGCAGTGAAAGGCGCACAGGGAGAAGTACCGGGGAGCTGTTTTTT	CASSERRTGRSTGELFF	.	TRBJ2-2	TRBV6-1	.
TGTGCCAGCAGCGTAGCTCAGGGCATGAACACTGAAGCTTTCTTT	CASSVAQGMNTEAFF	.	TRBJ1-1	TRBV9	.
TGTGCCAGCAGTGGCGGGGAGGGAAATTCCCCCCTCCACTTT	CASSGGEGNSPLHF	.	TRBJ1-6	TRBV6-4	.
TGTGCTAGTGGTTTGTCTAGGAACCCTAGCACAGATACGCAGTATTTT	CASGLSRNPSTDTQYF	.	TRBJ2-3	TRBV12-5	.
TGTGCCAGCAGACGTCAGGGGAGCACAGATACGCAGTATTTT	CASRRQGSTDTQYF	.	TRBJ2-3	TRBV7-9	.
TGCGCCAGCAGCTTGGACGGTACAGGGTGGCTTAACGAGCAGTACTTC	CASSLDGTGWLNEQYF	.	TRBJ2-7	TRBV5-1	.
TGTGCCAGCAGTCCCTCCACGGGGTGGACGGGGGTTGGGGAAGATACGCAGTATTTT	CASSPSTGWTGVGEDTQYF	.	TRBJ2-3	TRBV27	.
TGTGCCAGCAGCGTCGGACTAGCGGTACAAGAGACCCAGTACTTC	CASSVGLAVQETQYF	.	TRBJ2-5	TRBV9	TRBD2
TGTGCCAGCAGTATCCGCAGGGGCTACGAGCAGTACTTC	CASSIRRGYEQYF	.	TRBJ2-7	TRBV27	.
TGTGCCAGCAGCGAGTCTAGCGGGAGGGTTGGAGATACGCAGTATTTT	CASSESSGRVGDTQYF	.	TRBJ2-3	TRBV9	TRBD2
TGTGCCAGCAGTGAACTAGCGGGGGCCCTAGATACGCAGTATTTT	CASSELAGALDTQYF	.	TRBJ2-3	TRBV6-4	TRBD2
TGTGCCAGCAGCTTATGGGCAGGGGTCACAGATACGCAGTATTTT	CASSLWAGVTDTQYF	.	TRBJ2-3	TRBV11-2	.
TGTGCCAGCAGCGCGGGGTTCTATAATTCACCCCTCCACTTT	CASSAGFYNSPLHF	.	TRBJ1-6	TRBV9	.
TGTGCCAGCAGTGAAGGGACAGGGGGCGCAGATACGCAGTATTTT	CASSEGTGGADTQYF	few	TRBJ2-3	TRBV6-1	TRBD1
TGCGCCAGCAGCACCGGGACAGGGAAGGTTAACTATGGCTACACCTTC	CASSTGTGKVNYGYTF	.	TRBJ1-2	TRBV5-1	TRBD1
TGCGCCAGCAGCCAGGGAAGCGGGGACCCCTACGAGCAGTACTTC	CASSQGSGDPYEQYF	.	TRBJ2-7	TRBV4-1	TRBD2
TGTGCCATCAGTCGAGAAGCTACCAATGAGCAGTTCTTC	CAISREATNEQFF	.	TRBJ2-1	TRBV10-3	.
TGTGCCTGGAGTGTAGGGACAGGAGATTACTACTCCTACGAGCAGTACTTC	CAWSVGTGDYYSYEQYF	few	TRBJ2-7	TRBV30	TRBD1
TGTGCCAGCAGTTACTCCCGGGAAGGTTTTGGCTACACCTTC	CASSYSREGFGYTF	.	TRBJ1-2	TRBV6-5	.
TGCGCCAGCAGTGATAGGTCCAGGGATACGCAGTATTTT	CASSDRSRDTQYF	.	TRBJ2-3	TRBV10-2	.
TGCGCCAGCAGTGGGCAGGGTTCCGGGGAGCTGTTTTTT	CASSGQGSGELFF	once	TRBJ2-2	TRBV10-2	.
TGTGCCAGCAGCTTGGGGAGGGTGGCCACAGATACGCAGTATTTT	CASSLGRVATDTQYF	.	TRBJ2-3	TRBV11-2	TRBD2
TGTGCCAGTGGCAGACAGACCGACACAGATACGCAGTATTTT	CASGRQTDTDTQYF	few	TRBJ2-3	TRBV2	.
TGTGCCAGCCATGGGCCTATATCCTCCTACGAGCAGTACTTC	CASHGPISSYEQYF	.	TRBJ2-7	TRBV28	.
TGCGCCAGCAGCCATAGGACTAGCGGGGGGGCCTCTGAGCAGTTCTTC	CASSHRTSGGASEQFF	.	TRBJ2-1	TRBV4-1	TRBD2
TGTGCCAGTACCAATCCCCCCGGGACAGGCAACACTGAAGCTTTCTTT	CASTNPPGTGNTEAFF	.	TRBJ1-1	TRBV19	TRBD1
TGTGCCTGGAGTGTAAGGGGCGGCTACACCTTC	CAWSVRGGYTF	.	TRBJ1-2	TRBV30	.
TGTGCCAGCAGTCCCCGTCGGGGAGATTCACCCCTCCACTTT	CASSPRRGDSPLHF	.	TRBJ1-6	TRBV6-1	.
TGTGCCAGCAGTGAAGCGCACTCTAGGCAGCCCCAGCATTTT	CASSEAHSRQPQHF	.	TRBJ1-5	TRBV6-1	.